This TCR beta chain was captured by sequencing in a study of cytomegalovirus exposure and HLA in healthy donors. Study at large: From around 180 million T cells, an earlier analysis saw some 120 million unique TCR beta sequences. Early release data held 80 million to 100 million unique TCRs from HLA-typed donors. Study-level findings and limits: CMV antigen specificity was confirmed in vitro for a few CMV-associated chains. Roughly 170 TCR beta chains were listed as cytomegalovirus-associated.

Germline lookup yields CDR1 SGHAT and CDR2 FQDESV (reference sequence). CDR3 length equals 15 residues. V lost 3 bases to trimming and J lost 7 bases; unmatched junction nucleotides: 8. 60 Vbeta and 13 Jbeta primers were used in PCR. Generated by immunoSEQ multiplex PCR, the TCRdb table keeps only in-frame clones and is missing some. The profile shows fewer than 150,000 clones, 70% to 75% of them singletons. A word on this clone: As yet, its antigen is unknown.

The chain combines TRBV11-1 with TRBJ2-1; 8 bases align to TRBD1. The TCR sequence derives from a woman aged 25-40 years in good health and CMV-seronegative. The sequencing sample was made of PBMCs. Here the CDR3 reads CASSLWTGQKNEQFF. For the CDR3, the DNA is TGTGCCAGCAGCTTGTGGACAGGGCAAAAGAATGAGCAGTTCTTC.